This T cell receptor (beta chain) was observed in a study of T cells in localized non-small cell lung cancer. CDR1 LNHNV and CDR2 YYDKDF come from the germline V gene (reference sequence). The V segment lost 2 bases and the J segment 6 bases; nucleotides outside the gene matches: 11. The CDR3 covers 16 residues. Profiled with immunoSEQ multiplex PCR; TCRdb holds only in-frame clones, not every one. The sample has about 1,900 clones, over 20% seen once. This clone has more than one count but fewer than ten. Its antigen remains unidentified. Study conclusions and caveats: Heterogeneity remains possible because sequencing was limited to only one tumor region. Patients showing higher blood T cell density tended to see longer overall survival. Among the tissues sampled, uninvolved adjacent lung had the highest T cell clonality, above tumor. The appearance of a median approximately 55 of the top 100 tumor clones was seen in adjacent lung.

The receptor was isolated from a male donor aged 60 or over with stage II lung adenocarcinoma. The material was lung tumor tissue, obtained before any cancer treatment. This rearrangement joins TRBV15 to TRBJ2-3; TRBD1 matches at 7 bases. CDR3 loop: CATSRPTGDRGDTQYF. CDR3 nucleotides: TGTGCCACCAGCAGACCTACAGGGGACCGCGGGGATACGCAGTATTTT.